This T cell receptor (beta chain) was obtained from a study of blood T cell repertoires in COVID-19. The CDR3 has 16 amino acids. Deletions cut 5 bases from V and 3 bases from J, with 17 bases between. CDR1 and CDR2 from the germline V gene are SGDLS and YYNGEE. Here immunoSEQ multiplex PCR was the method, and the copy in TCRdb shows in-frame clones only, minus some. The sample lists 250,000 or so clones, roughly 86% occurring once. The sequenced sample was peripheral blood. The rearrangement uses TRBV9 and TRBJ1-4; D unresolved. This sequence originates from a man in his forties or fifties with active or convalescent COVID-19. CDR3 sequence reads: CASSADGGGSNEKLFF. CDR3 in DNA: TGTGCCAGCAGTGCGGATGGCGGAGGTTCTAATGAAAAACTGTTTTTT.